Sequencing of this TCR beta chain was carried out in a study of blood T cell repertoires in COVID-19 (dated by TCRdb to 2019 to 2021). General notes on the study: Collaborator samples came from the United States, Italy and Spain and covered acute and convalescent phases of COVID-19. The prospective study material was composed of cDNA or gDNA derived from T cells, B-cell-depleted T cells, or PBMCs. The samples were drawn from two sources: the first 160 participants of the ongoing ImmuneRACE study, and 950 to 1,500 subjects contributed by 6 global collaborators. The sample metadata nearly always contained a de-identified subject ID, COVID-19 status, age in years and sex. The repertoires were made available in a free public database intended to serve as a resource for research on the immune response to SARS-CoV-2. Where available, HLA class I and class II types were taken from metadata supplied by the sample provider and were not determined by assay-based typing. The dataset comprised deeply sampled blood TCRbeta repertoires from subjects exposed to, actively infected with, or recovered from COVID-19. Overall results and qualifications from the work: The amount of clinical and demographic metadata varied by source and participant and was provided uncurated.

TCRbeta CDR3 regions were amplified from genomic DNA using the immunoSEQ Assay, a bias-controlled multiplex PCR. The study's own analysis went as follows. Nucleated cell counts per sample were estimated from amplification of reference gene primers within the assay. Sequence reads were collapsed and filtered to measure the absolute abundance of every unique TCRbeta CDR3 rearrangement. For each sample, productive Simpson clonality was calculated by taking the square root of Simpson's diversity index across productive rearrangements. Entries here come from immuneACCESS through TCRdb and include only in-frame sequences with V and J called. Some clones fail to appear in such tables; in the studies checked, an unresolved V gene covers under half of the shortfall, and the cause of the remainder is unknown. V, J and clone size reflect that table, while D and trimming were determined from the DNA. The sample table records a few hundred thousand clones; more than 75% of these occur just once. The biggest ten clones account for approximately 2.3% of the sample.

The CDR3 has 13 amino acids, counting the end cysteine and phenylalanine. Only the CDR3 portion is preserved as DNA: 39 bases, with reading frame beginning at the first base. The V and J ends are trimmed by 0 bases and 11 bases, leaving 13 bases between them. Sequences SEHNR (CDR1) and FQNEAQ (CDR2) are obtained from the germline V gene (reference sequence). Each collaborating institution followed its own protocols to collect whole blood in K2EDTA tubes. For TCRbeta analysis, collaborator samples were shipped as frozen whole blood, as isolated PBMCs, or as DNA extracted from either sample type. In regard to this clone: Its antigen is not yet known. Base-call qualities are not available, and no considerably larger clone is one nucleotide away.

The clonotype was recovered from a woman in her forties or fifties with acute or convalescent COVID-19. The sequenced sample was peripheral blood. This sequence uses TRBV7-9 and TRBJ2-5; no D gene can be assigned with confidence. The DNA sequence is given as TGTGCCAGCAGCTTAGCTCTAGTAGATAGTCAGTACTTC. Translated, this gives CASSLALVDSQYF.